The 31 T cell receptor beta chains presented below share a single source sample, sequenced in a study of T cell changes during pregnancy in multiple sclerosis. Profiled with immunoSEQ multiplex PCR; TCRdb holds only in-frame clones, not every one. The repertoire holds approximately 88,000 clones, with 90% to 95% as singletons. The specimen was peripheral blood, collected in the second trimester of pregnancy. The source is a female donor with multiple sclerosis, enrolled in a pregnancy study.

This chain links TRBV29-1 with TRBJ1-2; 8 bases agree with TRBD1. Germline CDR1 SQVTM, CDR2 ANQGSEA. This CDR3 comprises 14 residues. Trimming at V came to 1 base and at J to 11 bases, leaving 12 bases not matched to a gene. CDR3 bases: TGCAGCGTTGAAGGACAGGGGAATCGGGGGTGGTACACCTTC. Translated, it gives CSVEGQGNRGWYTF.

The rearrangement uses TRBV7-3 and TRBJ2-2; D might be TRBD2 (6 bases). Per the germline V gene, CDR1 is SGHTA and CDR2 is FQGTGA. The CDR3 extends over 16 amino acids. The ends were cut back, 1 base at V and 6 bases at J, with 15 bases in the middle. The CDR3 region has the DNA TGTGCCAGCAGCTTAATGCCTCGGGGGACCGCCGGGGAGCTGTTTTTT. Residues: CASSLMPRGTAGELFF.

The chain combines TRBV19 with TRBJ2-3; 11 nucleotides agree with TRBD2. The CDR3 extends over 17 amino acids. Germline CDR1 and CDR2: LNHDA and SQIVND (reference sequence). V was clipped by 11 bases and J by 3 bases; unmatched bases: 16. DNA for the CDR3: TGTGCCGTCAAGTCACTAGCGGGAGATTTACAGACAGATACGCAGTATTTT. Its translation is CAVKSLAGDLQTDTQYF.

The chain links TRBV7-7 to TRBJ2-7; TRBD2 matches 13 bases. The CDR3 length is 14 residues. With V trimmed by 6 bases and J by 7 bases, 6 bases remained unmatched. The germline V gene has CDR1 SSHAT and CDR2 FNYEAQ (reference sequence). In nucleotides, the CDR3 is TGTGCCAGCAGTCAGACTAGCGGGAGGAGTGAGCAGTACTTC. Its protein is CASSQTSGRSEQYF.

The chain has TRBV28 and TRBJ2-2; D is possibly TRBD1 (5 bases). Germline V gene data show CDR1 as MDHEN and CDR2 as SYDVKM. CDR3 length: 14 residues. With 2 bases removed from V and 5 bases from J, the gap between germline ends came to 9 bases. The CDR3, as DNA: TGTGCCAGCAGTTTACAGGGTGGAACCGGGGAGCTGTTTTTT. It translates to CASSLQGGTGELFF.

The V gene is TRBV5-5, the J gene TRBJ2-7, with unresolved D. Trimming pared 1 base from V and 2 bases from J, leaving 4 bases between. The CDR3 runs to 12 residues. The germline V gene encodes CDR1 SGHKS and CDR2 YYEKEE (reference sequence). CDR3 region: CASSLIAYEQYF. CDR3 coding DNA: TGTGCCAGCAGCTTGATCGCCTACGAGCAGTACTTC.

The chain carries TRBV7-8 and TRBJ2-5, with 14 positions matching TRBD2. Trimming at V came to 4 bases and at J to 5 bases, leaving 9 bases not matched to a gene. The CDR3 is 17 residues long. Per germline, CDR1 SGHVS and CDR2 FQNEAQ. The CDR3 DNA reads TGTGCCAGCAGCTCACAGACTAGCGGGAGGGCCCGTGAGACCCAGTACTTC. The encoded protein is CASSSQTSGRARETQYF.

CDR3 nucleotide sequence: TGCGCCAGCAGCTCCTCCGGGACTAGCGAGTTCGCGAACACCGGGGAGCTGTTTTTT. Its protein product is CASSSSGTSEFANTGELFF. The chain links TRBV5-1 to TRBJ2-2; 10 nucleotides agree with TRBD2. Looked up from germline, CDR1 is SGHRS and CDR2 is YFSETQ. This CDR3 is built from 19 residues. The J segment lost 0 bases and the V segment lost 3 bases, leaving 11 bases of the junction unmatched.

CDR3 DNA sequence: TGTGCCAGCAGCTTATTTGGGACAGGGTCCCACGAGCAGTACTTC. Its translation is CASSLFGTGSHEQYF. The V and J genes are TRBV7-9 and TRBJ2-7, with 9 bases matching TRBD1. CDR1 is SEHNR and CDR2 is FQNEAQ in the germline V gene (reference sequence). CDR3 length equals 15 residues. The ends lost 2 bases at V and 5 bases at J; junction bases unmatched: 7. The full variable domain, its missing parts supplied by reference TRBV7-9 and TRBJ2-7, is DTGVSQNPRHKITKRGQNVTFRCDPISEHNRLYWYRQTLGQGPEFLTYFQNEAQLEKSRLLSDRFSAERPKGSFSTLEIQRTEQGDSAMYLCASSLFGTGSHEQYFGPGTRLTVT.

In DNA, the CDR3 is TGTGCCAGCAGCCTGAGCGGGAGTCACCCAGATACGCAGTATTTT. Its translation: CASSLSGSHPDTQYF. The chain recombines TRBV5-4 with TRBJ2-3; 8 positions match TRBD2. Germline V lookup: CDR1 SGHNT, CDR2 YYREEE (reference sequence). CDR3 length: 15 residues. The trim removed 4 bases at V and 4 bases at J, leaving 8 bases unmatched.

This sequence joins TRBV30 and TRBJ2-7; possibly TRBD1 for D (7 bases). CDR3 length: 16 amino acids. Trimming cost V 5 bases and J 1 base, with 21 bases left between them. Germline V gene data show CDR1 as GTSNPN and CDR2 as SVGIG (reference sequence). The CDR3 region has the DNA TGTGCCTGGTGGAGGGGTTACAGGGGTCGATCCTACGAGCAGTACTTC. Encoded protein: CAWWRGYRGRSYEQYF.

The rearrangement uses TRBV6-5 and TRBJ2-7; 11 bases fit TRBD2. V lost 6 bases and J lost 5; bases outside the gene matches: 6. The CDR3 contains 14 residues. The germline CDR1 and CDR2 sequences are MNHEY and SVGAGI. DNA for the CDR3: TGTGCCAGCAGATCCCTAGCGGGAGGTAACGAGCAGTACTTC. Protein product: CASRSLAGGNEQYF.

The chain uses TRBV7-9 and TRBJ2-7; a possible D gene is TRBD1 (6 bases). Deletions cut 5 bases from V and 2 bases from J, with 13 bases between. The CDR3 contains 14 residues. Germline lookup yields CDR1 SEHNR and CDR2 FQNEAQ (reference sequence). CDR3 loop: CASSGTPDPYEQYF. As DNA, the CDR3 is TGTGCCAGCAGCGGGACACCCGACCCCTACGAGCAGTACTTC.

The chain links TRBV5-1 to TRBJ2-5; 7 nucleotides align to TRBD1. CDR1 and CDR2 (germline): SGHRS, YFSETQ. This CDR3 spans 16 amino acids. The V gene end was trimmed by 0 bases and the J gene end by 5 bases; junction bases not matched to a gene: 10. CDR3: CASSLAGRGLTETQYF. As DNA, the CDR3 is TGCGCCAGCAGCTTGGCGGGCAGGGGGTTAACGGAGACCCAGTACTTC.

The rearrangement uses TRBV28 and TRBJ2-5, with D possibly matching TRBD2 (7 bases). Germline-derived CDR1 and CDR2 are MDHEN and SYDVKM. This CDR3 spans 13 amino acids. The V end lost 8 bases, the J end lost 9 bases, and 19 bases lay between the germline ends. CDR3 residues: CASCRGGLGAQYF. The CDR3 DNA is TGTGCCAGCTGTAGGGGGGGACTTGGGGCCCAGTACTTC.

The rearrangement links TRBV4-1 to TRBJ2-3; no firm D call. CDR1 and CDR2 from the germline V gene are MGHRA and YSYEKL. V lost 1 base, J lost 5 bases, and 4 bases lay in between. This CDR3 is 12 amino acids long. CDR3 DNA sequence: TGCGCCAGCAGCCAAGTTCTAGATACGCAGTATTTT. This gives the protein CASSQVLDTQYF.

This chain uses TRBV7-2 with TRBJ1-4; weak D call: TRBD1 (5 bases). Germline assignment: CDR1 SGHTA and CDR2 FQGNSA. Trimming removed 2 bases at V and 7 bases at J, with 14 bases between. This CDR3 has 15 amino acids. CDR3 sequence: CASSLSGSLSEKLFF. DNA of the CDR3: TGTGCCAGCAGCTTATCAGGGTCGCTCAGTGAAAAACTGTTTTTT.

This clone was observed a single time. The gene calls are TRBV7-3 and TRBJ2-1; 10 positions agree with TRBD2. This CDR3 has 16 residues. The V and J ends lost 4 bases and 3 bases, in that order; junction bases with no gene match: 6. CDR1 and CDR2 from the germline V gene are SGHTA and FQGTGA. The CDR3: CASSSGTSANYNEQFF. For the CDR3, the DNA is TGTGCCAGCAGCTCGGGGACTAGCGCCAACTACAATGAGCAGTTCTTC.

The J gene is TRBJ2-7, the V gene TRBV6-5, with D perhaps matching TRBD1 (5 bases). CDR3 length: 14 amino acids. V dropped 2 bases and J dropped 1 base, with 9 bases sitting between them. CDR1 MNHEY and CDR2 SVGAGI come from the germline V gene. CDR3 region: CASSYGAVSYEQYF. The CDR3 coding sequence is TGTGCCAGCAGTTACGGGGCAGTTTCCTACGAGCAGTACTTC.

This sequence joins TRBV27 and TRBJ2-7; D might be TRBD1 (5 bases). The ends were cut back, 1 base at V and 5 bases at J, with 12 bases in the middle. This CDR3 comprises 14 residues. Germline lookup yields CDR1 MNHEY and CDR2 SMNVEV (reference sequence). Here the CDR3 DNA reads TGTGCCAGCAGTTTATTGCAGGGTAGCCACGAGCAGTACTTC. This gives the protein CASSLLQGSHEQYF.

The chain links TRBV27 to TRBJ1-2; the D gene is possibly TRBD1 (6 bases). V shed 0 bases and J shed 4 bases, with 27 bases lying between them. This CDR3 region has 20 residues. Germline V lookup: CDR1 MNHEY, CDR2 SMNVEV (reference sequence). The CDR3 sequence is CASSLSIRSNREGSFYGYTF. The CDR3 nucleotides are TGTGCCAGCAGTTTATCCATCCGCTCAAACAGGGAAGGGTCCTTCTATGGCTACACCTTC.

The chain recombines TRBV7-9 with TRBJ2-7; 7 positions agree with TRBD1. In germline, CDR1 is SEHNR, CDR2 FQNEAQ (reference sequence). V lost 5 bases, J lost 2 bases, and 3 bases stayed unmatched. This CDR3 is 13 amino acids long. This CDR3 reads CASSRDSTYEQYF. The DNA for the CDR3 is TGTGCCAGCAGCCGGGACAGCACCTACGAGCAGTACTTC.

This chain's CDR3 is CASSLGQRNQPQHF. DNA of the CDR3: TGTGCCAGCAGTTTGGGACAGCGCAATCAGCCCCAGCATTTT. The chain joins TRBV28 to TRBJ1-5, with TRBD1 matching over 7 bases. Germline CDR1 and CDR2: MDHEN and SYDVKM. The CDR3 totals 14 residues. Germline trimming cut 3 bases from V and 2 bases from J; bases unmatched to any gene: 1.

V is TRBV5-5 and J is TRBJ1-1; 8 bases fit TRBD1. Germline CDR1 is SGHKS and CDR2 is YYEKEE (reference sequence). V shed 1 base and J 2 bases; nucleotides not matched to a gene: 10. The CDR3 is 17 residues long. DNA of the CDR3: TGTGCCAGCAGCTTGTACCCAGGGGGCGCGCGTAACACTGAAGCTTTCTTT. It yields the protein CASSLYPGGARNTEAFF.

This chain links TRBV10-1 with TRBJ2-7, with no clear D. CDR1 WNHNN and CDR2 SYGVQD come from the germline V gene (reference sequence). The CDR3 is 13 residues long. The germline V and J ends were trimmed by 2 bases and 0 bases, with 5 bases remaining between them. This CDR3 reads CASSETYSYEQYF. The CDR3 DNA reads TGCGCCAGCAGTGAGACTTACTCCTACGAGCAGTACTTC.

V usage is TRBV30 and J usage is TRBJ2-7; 7 positions match TRBD1. Germline trimming cut 4 bases from V and 11 bases from J; bases unmatched to any gene: 11. The CDR3 has 12 residues. Germline CDR1 GTSNPN, CDR2 SVGIG (reference sequence). The DNA for the CDR3 is TGTGCCTGGATCCGACAGGGAAGCGGCAAGTACTTC. Its protein product is CAWIRQGSGKYF.

The V and J genes are TRBV9 and TRBJ2-2, with D tentatively TRBD2 (6 bases). The CDR3 has 15 residues. Germline V gene lookup returns CDR1 SGDLS and CDR2 YYNGEE. Trimming removed 1 base at V and 6 bases at J, with 13 bases between. This CDR3 reads CASSVLAQAAGELFF. CDR3 nucleotides: TGTGCCAGCAGCGTACTAGCGCAGGCGGCCGGGGAGCTGTTTTTT.

The J gene is TRBJ2-1, the V gene TRBV7-2, with TRBD2 identical over 9 bases. V lost 1 base and J lost 0; bases outside the gene matches: 4. This CDR3 region has 17 residues. The germline gives CDR1 SGHTA, CDR2 FQGNSA. CDR3 coding DNA: TGTGCCAGCAGCTTAGGGCTAGCGGGGAGCTCCTACAATGAGCAGTTCTTC. It codes for CASSLGLAGSSYNEQFF.

The gene calls are TRBV19 and TRBJ2-5; TRBD2 matches 9 bases. V lost 3 bases to trimming and J lost 5 bases; unmatched junction nucleotides: 7. The V gene's germline CDR1 is LNHDA and CDR2 SQIVND (reference sequence). This CDR3 has 15 residues. Here the CDR3 reads CASSMELAGVETQYF. The CDR3 coding sequence is TGTGCCAGTAGTATGGAATTAGCGGGAGTGGAGACCCAGTACTTC.

The chain recombines TRBV5-5 with TRBJ1-2; D ambiguous. V was clipped by 0 bases and J by 6 bases, with 12 bases between them. Germline V lookup: CDR1 SGHKS, CDR2 YYEKEE (reference sequence). The CDR3 has 14 residues. The CDR3 reads CASSLEGREDGYTF. The CDR3 DNA is TGTGCCAGCAGCTTGGAAGGCCGGGAAGATGGCTACACCTTC.

The chain uses TRBV5-1 and TRBJ2-1, with 7 bases aligning to TRBD2. The V gene end was trimmed by 4 bases and the J gene end by 4 bases; junction bases not matched to a gene: 11. Germline lookup yields CDR1 SGHRS and CDR2 YFSETQ. This CDR3 has 16 residues. The DNA for the CDR3 is TGCGCCAGCAGCACTCGGTCCAGCGGGACGTACAATGAGCAGTTCTTC. It yields the protein CASSTRSSGTYNEQFF.